This is a list of T cell receptor beta chains from one sample in a study of identical twins. In TCRdb, the 5' RACE reads were re-called with MiXCR into one record per CDR3 protein. The sample contains about 900,000 distinct CDR3 sequences, about 12% of which appear only once. The sample was also reused in another study, on yellow fever vaccine responses in identical twins.

What was sequenced was PBMCs. These receptors all stem from a woman younger than 30 in good health. Each CDR3 is given with its conserved first and last residue.

CDR3aa,v_gene
CASTHLGRGNQPQHF,TRBV7-9
CASSRGDNEQFF,TRBV3-1
CASSQGGGLAGSYNEQFF,TRBV4-1
CASSPAAFLNTGELFF,TRBV18
CAISGTGNYGYTF,TRBV10-3
CSARDGRRDRNSNQPQHF,TRBV20-1
CSAPKIQGNTEAFF,TRBV20-1
CASSDRWLASYNEQFF,TRBV25-1
CSASPGLSLYEQYF,TRBV20-1
CASSHLTGPRETQYF,TRBV7-9
CASSPGETYNEQFF,TRBV11-3
CSARDRSGNTDTQYF,TRBV20-1
CASSGDSHTGELFF,TRBV2
CANRASGANTEAFF,TRBV2
CAIRTPGWRGGYEQYF,TRBV10-3
CASDGAGISDTQYF,TRBV12-3/TRBV12-4
CATSRDRNTEAFF,TRBV24-1
CASSLRGASGNQPQHF,TRBV28
CASTSAGLETQYF,TRBV7-9
CASSYSTDTGELFF,TRBV6-5
CASSRGGTGIYNEQFF,TRBV6-1
CASSSSGAWTDTQYF,TRBV6-5
CASSVVAVLEDTQYF,TRBV19
CASSVGLTLSQSSYNEQFF,TRBV11-1
CASIFSGTGDSPLHF,TRBV6-6
CSATLGTGGGYGYTF,TRBV29-1
CASSYGLPNTGELFF,TRBV6-5
CSARDLRQITDTQYF,TRBV20-1
CATPPSGSLNEQFF,TRBV10-3
CASSRLRDRAIASTDTQYF,TRBV11-1
CASSPPGQGSPIHYEQYF,TRBV12-3/TRBV12-4
CASAAGLPNEKETQYF,TRBV28
CASSYGIEAFF,TRBV5-6
CASRPPSGGASGELFF,TRBV5-1
CASSAGGSVPTDTQYF,TRBV27
CASSLTGGREKLFF,TRBV12-3/TRBV12-4
CAISESGQTYEQYF,TRBV10-3
CASSRDSYGYTF,TRBV18
CASSPPLVLQEEFF,TRBV18
CATSRDTVGVSTDTQYF,TRBV15